Sequencing of this T cell receptor (beta chain) was carried out in a study of T-cell memory formation after mild COVID-19. About the study: TCR clusters largely stayed donor specific. Study conclusions and caveats: Day 15 to 85 contracting clones showed balanced CD4/CD8; day 15 to 37 expanders favored CD4+.

The authors produced TCR alpha and TCR beta cDNA libraries with sample barcodes and UMIs by 5'RACE using constant-segment primers. MiXCR, applied by TCRdb to the 5' RACE reads, yields one record per CDR3 protein. Seen here are around 440,000 distinct CDR3 sequences, 15% to 20% observed once, and the top ten hold roughly 12%. The V end lost 3 bases, the J end lost 3 bases, and 15 bases lay between the germline ends. Germline assignment: CDR1 SNHLY and CDR2 FYNNEI. The CDR3 loop spans 15 amino acids. This clonotype was counted only a few times. The antigen is undetermined. The sequenced material came from PBMCs or a T cell subset sorted from them (not recorded which). This sequence was found in an adult woman who had mild COVID-19 (a few samples of this study predate the infection). Cell type and time point are not known. The chain links TRBV2 to TRBJ2-7; D may be TRBD2 (7 bases). CDR3 sequence (DNA): TGTGCCAGCAGTGACCCTACGGGGGGCCTCTACGAGCAGTACTTC. This gives the protein CASSDPTGGLYEQYF.